A single sample is the source of the 21 T cell receptor beta chains below, sequenced in a study of blood T cell repertoires in COVID-19. Some clones are missing from TCRdb's copy, which holds only in-frame ones; the method was immunoSEQ multiplex PCR. In the table there are under 300,000 clones, around nine tenths of which are singletons. Material: PBMCs or T cells enriched from blood (not recorded which). These receptor sequences come from a woman in her sixties or seventies in a cohort exposed to, infected with or recovered from COVID-19 (not recorded which).

The chain carries TRBV5-6 and TRBJ1-3; TRBD1 matches at 8 bases. CDR3 length: 14 amino acids. V was clipped by 6 bases and J by 2 bases; unmatched bases: 4. In germline, CDR1 is SGHDT, CDR2 YYEEEE. CDR3 in amino acids: CASIRTGPGNTIYF. CDR3 bases: TGTGCCAGCATCCGGACAGGGCCTGGAAACACCATATATTTT. Combining the CDR3 with reference TRBV5-6 and TRBJ1-3 gives the whole variable domain DAGVTQSPTHLIKTRGQQVTLRCSPKSGHDTVSWYQQALGQGPQFIFQYYEEEERQRGNFPDRFSGHQFPNYSSELNVNALLLGDSALYLCASIRTGPGNTIYFGEGSWLTVV.

This clone was counted a few times. This chain joins TRBV7-2 and TRBJ1-6; 7 bases agree with TRBD1. Germline CDR1 and CDR2: SGHTA and FQGNSA. With V trimmed by 7 bases and J by 5 bases, 8 bases remained unmatched. The CDR3 extends over 15 amino acids. DNA for the CDR3: TGTGCCAGCAAGATTCCGGGACAGAATAATTCACCCCTCCACTTT. It encodes CASKIPGQNNSPLHF.

This clone came up once. The chain has TRBV4-3 and TRBJ2-5; 8 bases are shared with TRBD2. The CDR3 covers 17 residues. The ends lost 0 bases at V and 0 bases at J; junction bases unmatched: 6. Germline V gene lookup returns CDR1 LGHNA and CDR2 YSLEER. The CDR3 DNA reads as TGCGCCAGCAGCCAAGATCCGCGCGGGGGGTACCAAGAGACCCAGTACTTC. Translated: CASSQDPRGGYQETQYF.

CDR3 region: CASSLAGGRASYNEQFF. The CDR3 DNA reads TGTGCCAGCAGCTTGGCCGGGGGGAGGGCCTCCTACAATGAGCAGTTCTTC. The V call is TRBV5-4, the J call TRBJ2-1; 7 positions match TRBD2. The CDR3 is 17 residues long. Germline V CDR1 and CDR2: SGHNT, YYREEE (reference sequence). The J segment lost 0 bases and the V segment lost 0 bases, leaving 6 bases of the junction unmatched.

This chain links TRBV19 with TRBJ2-1; D remains ambiguous. The length of the CDR3 is 12 residues. Trimming took 2 bases from V and 10 from J, leaving 9 bases between them. Per the germline V gene, CDR1 is LNHDA and CDR2 is SQIVND (reference sequence). CDR3 nucleotide sequence: TGTGCCAGTAGTATACGGGTTGGAGAGCAGTTCTTC. Amino acid sequence: CASSIRVGEQFF.

The chain carries TRBV11-3 and TRBJ1-1; D perhaps matches TRBD1 (5 bases). Germline V CDR1 and CDR2: SGHNT, YENEEA. CDR3 length equals 12 residues. V was trimmed by 5 bases and J by 11 bases, leaving 15 bases between them. This CDR3 reads CASSRGQGAAFF. Here the CDR3 DNA reads TGTGCCAGCAGCCGTGGGCAGGGTGCGGCTTTCTTT.

This clone appeared a single time. The V gene is TRBV5-1, the J gene TRBJ1-5; D gene ambiguous. The CDR3 is 13 residues long. The V and J ends lost 0 bases and 3 bases respectively, with 4 bases between them. CDR1 SGHRS and CDR2 YFSETQ come from the germline V gene. The CDR3 DNA reads TGCGCCAGCAGCTTGGCCCTCAATCAGCCCCAGCATTTT. Amino acids: CASSLALNQPQHF.

This clone was counted ten times or more. The genes are TRBV12-3 or TRBV12-4 and TRBJ1-2; tentative D call: TRBD1 (5 bases). V shed 3 bases and J shed 8 bases, with 10 bases lying between them. The CDR3 spans 12 residues. CDR3: CASSFQGGGYTF. CDR3 sequence (DNA): TGTGCCAGCAGTTTCCAGGGTGGCGGCTACACCTTC.

This chain links TRBV2 with TRBJ2-6; D gene unclear. Trimming cost V 8 bases and J 0 bases, with 8 bases left between them. Germline V gene lookup returns CDR1 SNHLY and CDR2 FYNNEI. The CDR3 consists of 14 residues. CDR3 amino acids: CASGWSSGANVLTF. The CDR3 nucleotides read TGTGCCAGCGGGTGGAGCTCTGGGGCCAACGTCCTGACTTTC.

This chain uses TRBV6-5 with TRBJ1-5; D not certain. The CDR3 is 13 residues long. V dropped 6 bases and J dropped 4 bases, with 10 bases sitting between them. Looked up from germline, CDR1 is MNHEY and CDR2 is SVGAGI. The CDR3, as DNA: TGTGCCAGCAGATGGGAGAAAAATCAGCCCCAGCATTTT. Its translation is CASRWEKNQPQHF.

Only one count was recorded for this clone. The chain joins TRBV19 to TRBJ2-5; TRBD1 is a possible D gene (5 bases). The CDR3 loop spans 15 amino acids. Germline V gives CDR1 LNHDA, CDR2 SQIVND (reference sequence). V was pared by 3 bases and J by 0 bases, with 11 bases between. The DNA for the CDR3 is TGTGCCAGTAGTATTCAGGGTGGGTACCAAGAGACCCAGTACTTC. It translates to CASSIQGGYQETQYF.

The chain joins TRBV9 to TRBJ2-7; perhaps TRBD1 as D (6 bases). Trimming took off 3 bases at V and 3 bases at J, with 13 bases between the two ends. The CDR3 is 14 residues long. Germline-derived CDR1 and CDR2 are SGDLS and YYNGEE. For the CDR3, the DNA is TGTGCCAGCAGCGCAGGACAGTCAAACTACGAGCAGTACTTC. Protein sequence: CASSAGQSNYEQYF.

The V gene is TRBV11-2, the J gene TRBJ1-1; D is uncertain. The CDR3 is made up of 12 amino acids. V lost 3 bases to trimming and J lost 3 bases, with 5 bases between them. CDR1 and CDR2 (germline): SGHAT, FQNNGV. This CDR3 reads CASSFGYTEAFF. CDR3 bases: TGTGCCAGCAGCTTCGGGTACACTGAAGCTTTCTTT. The full variable domain, with the rest looked up from reference TRBV11-2 and TRBJ1-1, is EAGVAQSPRYKIIEKRQSVAFWCNPISGHATLYWYQQILGQGPKLLIQFQNNGVVDDSQLPKDRFSAERLKGVDSTLKIQPAKLEDSAVYLCASSFGYTEAFFGQGTRLTVV.

The chain recombines TRBV28 with TRBJ2-7, with D uncertain. CDR1 MDHEN and CDR2 SYDVKM come from the germline V gene. This CDR3 comprises 14 residues. The V gene lost 2 bases and the J gene lost 4 bases, with 12 bases spanning the gap. The CDR3 bases are TGTGCCAGCAGTTTAGGTCAGGATGGGTACGAGCAGTACTTC. This gives the protein CASSLGQDGYEQYF.

This CDR3 is CASSSAGGNDGYTF. The CDR3 DNA reads as TGCGCCAGCAGCTCGGCAGGGGGAAATGATGGCTACACCTTC. This chain uses TRBV5-1 with TRBJ1-2, with 7 bases fitting TRBD1. The germline CDR1 and CDR2 sequences are SGHRS and YFSETQ. The CDR3 spans 14 residues. V shed 3 bases, J shed 6 bases, and the junction held 8 bases outside the gene matches.

This sequence joins TRBV24-1 and TRBJ2-3; perhaps TRBD1 as D (5 bases). The V end lost 6 bases, the J end lost 1 base, and 13 bases lay between the germline ends. From germline, CDR1 is KGHDR and CDR2 SFDVKD. CDR3 length: 15 residues. Here the CDR3 DNA reads TGTGCCACCAGTCTAGGGGAATTGCGCACAGATACGCAGTATTTT. Its protein is CATSLGELRTDTQYF.

The chain uses TRBV7-9 and TRBJ1-1, with D possibly being TRBD1 (6 bases). Trimming took off 2 bases at V and 10 bases at J, with 14 bases between the two ends. CDR3 size: 13 residues. Germline lookup yields CDR1 SEHNR and CDR2 FQNEAQ (reference sequence). The CDR3: CASSLKGQTIAFF. The CDR3 DNA sequence: TGTGCCAGCAGCTTAAAAGGACAGACCATAGCTTTCTTT.

The V and J genes are TRBV28 and TRBJ2-7, with 7 bases lining up with TRBD1. This CDR3 comprises 15 residues. The germline V gene has CDR1 MDHEN and CDR2 SYDVKM. Trimming cost V 5 bases and J 4 bases; bases outside gene matches: 11. The CDR3 region has the DNA TGTGCCAGCAGTCTGACAGGGAGCTTCTCGTACGAGCAGTACTTC. Its translation is CASSLTGSFSYEQYF.

This rearrangement joins TRBV18 to TRBJ2-1; D is unresolved. The CDR3 is made up of 15 amino acids. CDR1 and CDR2 (germline): KGHSH, LQKENI. V was shortened by 1 base and J by 5 bases, with 12 bases between the two germline ends. CDR3 bases: TGTGCCAGCTCACCACGTCGGAGCCGAGACAATGAGCAGTTCTTC. It encodes CASSPRRSRDNEQFF.

The rearrangement links TRBV28 to TRBJ1-2; tentatively, D is TRBD1 (5 bases). The germline V gene has CDR1 MDHEN and CDR2 SYDVKM. The CDR3 runs 13 residues. Trimming took off 7 bases at V and 5 bases at J, with 14 bases between the two ends. DNA of the CDR3: TGTGCCAGCACCCGGGGACTCGGGTATGGCTACACCTTC. It is translated as CASTRGLGYGYTF.

This clone was observed a single time. V usage is TRBV30 and J usage is TRBJ1-2; weak D call: TRBD1 (6 bases). The CDR3 consists of 13 residues. V shed 3 bases and J shed 2 bases, with 10 bases lying between them. The germline CDR1 and CDR2 sequences are GTSNPN and SVGIG (reference sequence). The CDR3 DNA sequence: TGTGCCTGGAGGTTAACAGGGAACTATGGCTACACCTTC. It specifies CAWRLTGNYGYTF.